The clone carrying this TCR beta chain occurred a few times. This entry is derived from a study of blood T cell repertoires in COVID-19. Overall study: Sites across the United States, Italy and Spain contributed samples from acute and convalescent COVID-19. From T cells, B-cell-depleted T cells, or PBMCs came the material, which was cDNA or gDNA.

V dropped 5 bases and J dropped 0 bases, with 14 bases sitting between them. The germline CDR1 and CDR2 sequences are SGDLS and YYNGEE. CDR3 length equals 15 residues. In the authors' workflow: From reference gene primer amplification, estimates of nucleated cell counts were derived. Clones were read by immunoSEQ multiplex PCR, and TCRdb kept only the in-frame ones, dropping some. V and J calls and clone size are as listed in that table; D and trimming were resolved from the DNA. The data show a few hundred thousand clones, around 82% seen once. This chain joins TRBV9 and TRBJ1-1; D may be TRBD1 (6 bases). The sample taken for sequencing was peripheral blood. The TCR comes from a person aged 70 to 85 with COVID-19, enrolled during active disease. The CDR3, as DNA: TGTGCCAGCAGTGGACAGCCACTTATGAACACTGAAGCTTTCTTT. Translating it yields CASSGQPLMNTEAFF.